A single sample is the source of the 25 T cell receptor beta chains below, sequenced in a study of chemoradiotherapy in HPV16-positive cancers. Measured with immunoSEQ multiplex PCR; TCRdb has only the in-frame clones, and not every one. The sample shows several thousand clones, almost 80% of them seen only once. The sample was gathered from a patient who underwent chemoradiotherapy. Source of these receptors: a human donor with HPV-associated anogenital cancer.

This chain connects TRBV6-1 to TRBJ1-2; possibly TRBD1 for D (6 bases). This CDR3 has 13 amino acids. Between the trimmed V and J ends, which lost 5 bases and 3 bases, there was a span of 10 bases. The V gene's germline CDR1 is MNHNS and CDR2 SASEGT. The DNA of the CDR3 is TGTGCCAGCAGTCCACGACAGGACTATGGCTACACCTTC. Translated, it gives CASSPRQDYGYTF.

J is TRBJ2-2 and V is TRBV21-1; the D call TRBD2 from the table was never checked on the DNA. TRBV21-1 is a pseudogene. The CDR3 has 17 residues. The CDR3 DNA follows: TGTGCCAGCAGCTGTCGACTAGCGGGAGGGCGGGGCGGGGAGCTGTTTTTT. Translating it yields CASSCRLAGGRGGELFF.

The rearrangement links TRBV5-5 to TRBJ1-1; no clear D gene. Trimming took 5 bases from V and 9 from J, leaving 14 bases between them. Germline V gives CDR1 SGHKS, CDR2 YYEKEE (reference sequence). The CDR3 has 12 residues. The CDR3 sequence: CASSRYGEKAFF. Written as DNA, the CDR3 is TGTGCCAGCAGTCGCTATGGGGAGAAAGCTTTCTTT.

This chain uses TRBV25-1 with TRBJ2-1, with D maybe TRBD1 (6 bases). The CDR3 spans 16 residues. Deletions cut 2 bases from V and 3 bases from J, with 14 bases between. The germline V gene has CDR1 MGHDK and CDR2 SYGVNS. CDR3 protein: CASSEQGRLHYNEQFF. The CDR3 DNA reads TGTGCCAGCAGTGAACAGGGGCGGCTACACTACAATGAGCAGTTCTTC.

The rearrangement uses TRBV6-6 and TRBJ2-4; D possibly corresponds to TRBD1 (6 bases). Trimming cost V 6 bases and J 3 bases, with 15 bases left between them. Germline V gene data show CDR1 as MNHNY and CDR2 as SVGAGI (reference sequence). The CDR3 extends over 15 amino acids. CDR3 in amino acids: CASSPRGRDKNIQYF. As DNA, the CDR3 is TGTGCCAGCAGCCCCAGGGGCAGGGACAAAAACATTCAGTACTTC.

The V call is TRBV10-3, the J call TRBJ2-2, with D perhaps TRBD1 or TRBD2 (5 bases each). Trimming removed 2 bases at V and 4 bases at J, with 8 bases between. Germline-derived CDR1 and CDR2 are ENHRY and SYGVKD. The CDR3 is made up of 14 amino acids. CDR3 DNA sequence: TGTGCCATCAGTGAGCCAGGGACCACCGGGGAGCTGTTTTTT. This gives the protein CAISEPGTTGELFF.

CDR3 residues: CASSLPRAHNYGYTF. CDR3 DNA: TGTGCCAGCAGCTTGCCCAGGGCCCATAACTATGGCTACACCTTC. The chain combines TRBV5-6 with TRBJ1-2, with D possibly matching TRBD1 (5 bases). Deletions cut 1 base from V and 1 base from J, with 11 bases between. This CDR3 has 15 residues. The germline CDR1 and CDR2 sequences are SGHDT and YYEEEE.

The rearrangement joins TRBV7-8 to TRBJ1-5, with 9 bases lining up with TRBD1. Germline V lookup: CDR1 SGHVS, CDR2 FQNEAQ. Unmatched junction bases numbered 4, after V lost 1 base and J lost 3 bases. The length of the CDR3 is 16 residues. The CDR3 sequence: CASSLEQGAYNQPQHF. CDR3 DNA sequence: TGTGCCAGCAGCTTAGAACAGGGGGCGTACAATCAGCCCCAGCATTTT.

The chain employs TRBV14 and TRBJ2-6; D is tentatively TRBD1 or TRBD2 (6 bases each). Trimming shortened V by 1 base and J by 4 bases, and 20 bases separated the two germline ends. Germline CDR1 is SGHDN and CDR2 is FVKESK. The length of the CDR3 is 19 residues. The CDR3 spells CASSQVISGGAKGANVLTF. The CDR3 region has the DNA TGTGCCAGCAGCCAAGTGATCTCCGGGGGCGCGAAAGGGGCCAACGTCCTGACTTTC.

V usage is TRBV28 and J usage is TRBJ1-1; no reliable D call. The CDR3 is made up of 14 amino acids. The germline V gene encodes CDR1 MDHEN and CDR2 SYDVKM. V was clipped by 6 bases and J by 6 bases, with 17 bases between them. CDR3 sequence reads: CASRGTGNYAEAFF. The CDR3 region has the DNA TGTGCCAGCAGGGGAACGGGGAATTACGCTGAAGCTTTCTTT.

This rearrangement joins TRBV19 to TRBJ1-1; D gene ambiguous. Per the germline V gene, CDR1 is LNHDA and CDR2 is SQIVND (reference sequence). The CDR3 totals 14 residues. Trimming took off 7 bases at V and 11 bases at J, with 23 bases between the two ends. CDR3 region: CASTKTGSQNDAFF. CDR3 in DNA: TGTGCCAGTACCAAAACGGGCTCTCAGAACGATGCTTTCTTT.

As DNA, the CDR3 is TGCGCCAGCAGCAATGGGGGAGCTGGAAACACCATATATTTT. This translates into CASSNGGAGNTIYF. The V gene is TRBV5-1, the J gene TRBJ1-3; weak D call: TRBD1 (5 bases). CDR1 is SGHRS, CDR2 YFSETQ, per germline. V shed 4 bases and J shed 2 bases, with 10 bases lying between them. The CDR3 has 14 residues.

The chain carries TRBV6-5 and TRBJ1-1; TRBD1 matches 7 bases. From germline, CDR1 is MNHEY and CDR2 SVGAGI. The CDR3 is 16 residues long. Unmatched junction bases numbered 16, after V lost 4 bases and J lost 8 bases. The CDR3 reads CASSSGRGRVGWEAFF. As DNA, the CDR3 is TGTGCCAGCAGTTCTGGGAGGGGGCGGGTAGGATGGGAAGCTTTCTTT.

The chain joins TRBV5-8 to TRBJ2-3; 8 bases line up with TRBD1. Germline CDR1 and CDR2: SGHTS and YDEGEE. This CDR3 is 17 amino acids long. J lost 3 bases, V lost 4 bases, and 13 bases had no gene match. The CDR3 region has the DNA TGTGCCAGCAGCGAAGGGGTGGCAGGGGGCGGAACAGATACGCAGTATTTT. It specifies CASSEGVAGGGTDTQYF.

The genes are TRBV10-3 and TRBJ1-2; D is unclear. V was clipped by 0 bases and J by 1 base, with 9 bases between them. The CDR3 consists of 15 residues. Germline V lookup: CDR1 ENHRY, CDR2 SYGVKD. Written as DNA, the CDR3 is TGTGCCATCAGTGAGTCATCGGGATATAACTATGGCTACACCTTC. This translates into CAISESSGYNYGYTF.

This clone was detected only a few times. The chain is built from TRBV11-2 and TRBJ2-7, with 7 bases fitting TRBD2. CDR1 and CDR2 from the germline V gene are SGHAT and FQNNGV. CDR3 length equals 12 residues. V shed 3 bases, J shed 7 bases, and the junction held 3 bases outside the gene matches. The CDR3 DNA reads TGTGCCAGCAGCTTGGCGGGAGAGGAGCAGTACTTC. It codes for CASSLAGEEQYF.

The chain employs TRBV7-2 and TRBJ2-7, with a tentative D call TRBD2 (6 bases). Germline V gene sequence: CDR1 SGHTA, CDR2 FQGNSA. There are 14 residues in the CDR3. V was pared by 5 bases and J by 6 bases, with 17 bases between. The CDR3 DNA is TGTGCCAGCAGCCAAGGAGGGAGTCTGCTCGAGCAGTACTTC. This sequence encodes CASSQGGSLLEQYF.

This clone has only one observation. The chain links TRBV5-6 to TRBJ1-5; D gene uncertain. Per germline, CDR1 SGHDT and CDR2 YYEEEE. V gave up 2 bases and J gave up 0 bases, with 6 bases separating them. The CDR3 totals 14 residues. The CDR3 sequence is CASSLAGSNQPQHF. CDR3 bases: TGTGCCAGCAGCTTAGCCGGTAGCAATCAGCCCCAGCATTTT.

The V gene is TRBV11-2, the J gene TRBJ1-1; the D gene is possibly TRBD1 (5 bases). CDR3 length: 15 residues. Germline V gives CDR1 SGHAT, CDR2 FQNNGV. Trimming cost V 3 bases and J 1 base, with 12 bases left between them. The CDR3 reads CASSFSRTPNTEAFF. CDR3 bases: TGTGCCAGCAGCTTCAGTCGGACACCGAACACTGAAGCTTTCTTT. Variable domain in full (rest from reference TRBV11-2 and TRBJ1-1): EAGVAQSPRYKIIEKRQSVAFWCNPISGHATLYWYQQILGQGPKLLIQFQNNGVVDDSQLPKDRFSAERLKGVDSTLKIQPAKLEDSAVYLCASSFSRTPNTEAFFGQGTRLTVV.

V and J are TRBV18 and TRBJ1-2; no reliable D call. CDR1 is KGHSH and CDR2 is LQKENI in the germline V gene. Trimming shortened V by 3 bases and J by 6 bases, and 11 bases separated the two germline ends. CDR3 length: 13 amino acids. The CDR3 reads CASSPRDVDGYTF. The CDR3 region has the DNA TGTGCCAGCTCACCCCGTGACGTAGATGGCTACACCTTC.

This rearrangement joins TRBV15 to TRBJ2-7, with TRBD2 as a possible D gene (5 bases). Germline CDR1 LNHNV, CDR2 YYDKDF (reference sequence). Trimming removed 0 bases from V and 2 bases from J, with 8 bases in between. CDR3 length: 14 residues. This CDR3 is CATSRDEGPYEQYF. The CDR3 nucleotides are TGTGCCACCAGCAGAGATGAGGGTCCCTACGAGCAGTACTTC.

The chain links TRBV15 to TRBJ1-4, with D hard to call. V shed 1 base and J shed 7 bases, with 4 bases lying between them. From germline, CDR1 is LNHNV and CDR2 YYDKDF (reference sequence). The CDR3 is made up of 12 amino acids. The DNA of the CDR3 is TGTGCCACCAGCAGAGTGTCTGAAAAACTGTTTTTT. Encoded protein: CATSRVSEKLFF. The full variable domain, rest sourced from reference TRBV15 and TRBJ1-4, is DAMVIQNPRYQVTQFGKPVTLSCSQTLNHNVMYWYQQKSSQAPKLLFHYYDKDFNNEADTPDNFQSRRPNTSFCFLDIRSPGLGDTAMYLCATSRVSEKLFFGSGTQLSVL.

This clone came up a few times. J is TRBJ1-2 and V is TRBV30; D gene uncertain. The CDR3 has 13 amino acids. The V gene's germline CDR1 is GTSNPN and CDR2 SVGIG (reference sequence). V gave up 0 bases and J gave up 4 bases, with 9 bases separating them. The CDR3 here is CAWSVNRGYGYTF. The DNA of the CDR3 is TGTGCCTGGAGTGTTAATCGGGGCTATGGCTACACCTTC.

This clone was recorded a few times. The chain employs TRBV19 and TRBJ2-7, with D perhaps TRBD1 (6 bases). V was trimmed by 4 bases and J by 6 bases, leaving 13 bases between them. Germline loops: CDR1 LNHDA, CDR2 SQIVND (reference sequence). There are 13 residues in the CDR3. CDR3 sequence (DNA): TGTGCCAGTAGTAGCGTATGGGACACCGAGCAGTACTTC. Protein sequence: CASSSVWDTEQYF.

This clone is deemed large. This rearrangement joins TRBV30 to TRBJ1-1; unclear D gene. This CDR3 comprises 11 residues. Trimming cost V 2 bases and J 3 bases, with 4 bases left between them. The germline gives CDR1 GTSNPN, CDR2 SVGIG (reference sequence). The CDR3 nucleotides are TGTGCCTGGAGTTACGACACTGAAGCTTTCTTT. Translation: CAWSYDTEAFF.